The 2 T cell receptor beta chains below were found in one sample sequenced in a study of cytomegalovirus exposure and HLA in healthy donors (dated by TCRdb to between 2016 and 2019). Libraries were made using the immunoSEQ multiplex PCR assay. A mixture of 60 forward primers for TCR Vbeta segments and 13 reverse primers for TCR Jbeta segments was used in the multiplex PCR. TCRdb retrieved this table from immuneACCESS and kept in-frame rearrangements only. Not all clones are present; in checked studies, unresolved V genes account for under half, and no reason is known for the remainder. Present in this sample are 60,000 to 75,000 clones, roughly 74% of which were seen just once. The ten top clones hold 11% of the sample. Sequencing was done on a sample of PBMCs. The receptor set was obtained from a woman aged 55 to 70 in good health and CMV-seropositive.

The CDR3 DNA reads as TGTGCCAGCAGTTCCTCTAGCGGGGGGCGCACAGATACGCAGTATTTT. This sequence encodes CASSSSSGGRTDTQYF. V usage is TRBV2 and J usage is TRBJ2-3, with 11 bases aligning to TRBD2. V dropped 5 bases and J dropped 1; count of bases not matched to a gene: 5. The CDR3 is made up of 16 amino acids. Per germline, CDR1 SNHLY and CDR2 FYNNEI.

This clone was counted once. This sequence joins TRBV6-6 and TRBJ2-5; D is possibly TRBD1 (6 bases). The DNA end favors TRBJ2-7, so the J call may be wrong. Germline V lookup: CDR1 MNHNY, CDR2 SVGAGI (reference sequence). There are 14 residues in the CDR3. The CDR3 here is CASNPDSLSYEQYF. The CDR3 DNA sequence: TGTGCCAGCAACCCGGACAGTCTCTCCTACGAGCAGTACTTC.